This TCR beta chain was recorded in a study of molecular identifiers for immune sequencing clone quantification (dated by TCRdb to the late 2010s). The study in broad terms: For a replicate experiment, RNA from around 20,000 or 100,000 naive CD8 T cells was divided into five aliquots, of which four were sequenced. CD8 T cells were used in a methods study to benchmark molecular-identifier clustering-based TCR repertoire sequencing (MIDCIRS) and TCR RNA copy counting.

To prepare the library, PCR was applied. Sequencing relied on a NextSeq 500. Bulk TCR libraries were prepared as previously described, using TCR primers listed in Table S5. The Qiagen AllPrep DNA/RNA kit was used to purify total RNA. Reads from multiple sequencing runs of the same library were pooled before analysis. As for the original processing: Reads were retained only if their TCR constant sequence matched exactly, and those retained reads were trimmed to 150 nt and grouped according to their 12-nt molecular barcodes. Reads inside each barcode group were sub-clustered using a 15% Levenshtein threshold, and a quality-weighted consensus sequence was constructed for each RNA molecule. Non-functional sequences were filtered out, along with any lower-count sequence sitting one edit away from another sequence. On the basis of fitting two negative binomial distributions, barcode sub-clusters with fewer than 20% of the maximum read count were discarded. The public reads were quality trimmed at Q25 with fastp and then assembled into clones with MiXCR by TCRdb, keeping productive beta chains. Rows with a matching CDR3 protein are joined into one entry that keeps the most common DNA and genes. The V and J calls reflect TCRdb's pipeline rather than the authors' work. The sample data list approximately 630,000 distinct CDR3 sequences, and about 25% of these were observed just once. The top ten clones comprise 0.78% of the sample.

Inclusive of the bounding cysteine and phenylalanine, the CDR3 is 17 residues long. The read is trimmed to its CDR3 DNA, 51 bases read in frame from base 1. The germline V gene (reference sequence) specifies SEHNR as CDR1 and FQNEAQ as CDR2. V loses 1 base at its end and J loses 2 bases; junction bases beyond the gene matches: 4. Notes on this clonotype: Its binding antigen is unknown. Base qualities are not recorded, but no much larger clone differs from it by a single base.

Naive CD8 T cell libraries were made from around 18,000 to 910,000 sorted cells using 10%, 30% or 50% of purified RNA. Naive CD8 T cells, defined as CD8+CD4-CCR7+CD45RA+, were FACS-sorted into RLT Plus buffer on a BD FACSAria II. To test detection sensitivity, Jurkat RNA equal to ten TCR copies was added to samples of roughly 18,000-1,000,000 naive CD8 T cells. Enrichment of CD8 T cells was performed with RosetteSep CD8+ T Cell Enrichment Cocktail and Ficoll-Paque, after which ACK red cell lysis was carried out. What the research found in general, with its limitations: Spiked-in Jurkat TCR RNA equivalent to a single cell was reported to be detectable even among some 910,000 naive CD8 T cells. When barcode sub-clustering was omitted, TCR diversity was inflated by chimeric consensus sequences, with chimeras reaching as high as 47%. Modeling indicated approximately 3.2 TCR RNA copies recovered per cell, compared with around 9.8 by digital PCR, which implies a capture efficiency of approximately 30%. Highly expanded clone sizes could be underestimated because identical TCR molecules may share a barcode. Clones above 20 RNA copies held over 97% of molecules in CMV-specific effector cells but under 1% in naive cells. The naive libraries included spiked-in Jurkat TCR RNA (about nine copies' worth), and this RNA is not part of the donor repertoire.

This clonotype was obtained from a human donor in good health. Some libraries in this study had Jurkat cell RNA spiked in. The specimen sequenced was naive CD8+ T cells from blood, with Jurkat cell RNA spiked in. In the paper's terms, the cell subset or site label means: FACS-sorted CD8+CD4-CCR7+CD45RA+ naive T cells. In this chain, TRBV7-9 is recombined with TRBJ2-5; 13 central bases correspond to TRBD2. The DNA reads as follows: TGTGCCAGCAGCTTAGGCACTAGCGGGGGGGCTCAAGAGACCCAGTACTTC. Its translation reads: CASSLGTSGGAQETQYF.